A single sample is the source of the 8 T cell receptor beta chains below, sequenced in a study of early T cells in non-severe SARS-CoV-2 infection (dated by TCRdb to about 2021). Libraries were constructed by 5' RACE. The data were produced on a NextSeq 500. TCRdb reworked the public reads: Q25 trimming with fastp, MiXCR clone assembly, productive beta chains retained. Each CDR3 protein gets just one entry, which takes the most common genes and DNA from the rows behind it. The sample data list 68,000 or so distinct CDR3 sequences, and around 9.9% of these were observed just once. Around 5.8% of the sample is held by the ten biggest clonotypes. Sequenced: whole blood. The source of these receptors is an adult who was a healthcare worker with PCR-confirmed SARS-CoV-2 infection or an uninfected control (not recorded which).

This clonotype has just a few counts. The rearrangement joins TRBV28 to TRBJ2-1, with D possibly matching TRBD2 (6 bases). V was shortened by 6 bases and J by 7 bases, with 19 bases between the two germline ends. Germline V gene lookup returns CDR1 MDHEN and CDR2 SYDVKM. The CDR3 runs to 15 residues. CDR3 sequence: CASRLGLSLQNEQFF. CDR3 DNA sequence: TGTGCCAGCAGACTCGGACTATCTCTCCAGAATGAGCAGTTCTTC. The complete variable domain, with remaining parts taken from reference TRBV28 and TRBJ2-1, reads DVKVTQSSRYLVKRTGEKVFLECVQDMDHENMFWYRQDPGLGLRLIYFSYDVKMKEKGDIPEGYSVSREKKERFSLILESASTNQTSMYLCASRLGLSLQNEQFFGPGTRLTVL.

This clonotype has just a few counts. This sequence joins TRBV28 and TRBJ1-5, with D uncertain. Trimming took 5 bases from V and 4 from J, leaving 9 bases between them. Germline loops: CDR1 MDHEN, CDR2 SYDVKM. The CDR3 consists of 13 residues. The chain's CDR3 is CASSITGNQPQHF. The DNA for the CDR3 is TGTGCCAGCAGTATTACGGGAAATCAGCCCCAGCATTTT.

J is TRBJ1-6 and V is TRBV2; no reliable D call. Per the germline V gene, CDR1 is SNHLY and CDR2 is FYNNEI. V was shortened by 4 bases and J by 4 bases, with 5 bases between the two germline ends. The CDR3 runs 13 residues. Written as DNA, the CDR3 is TGTGCCAGCAGTGGGAATTATAATTCACCCCTCCACTTT. It encodes CASSGNYNSPLHF.

The chain carries TRBV20-1 and TRBJ2-2, with TRBD1 identical over 8 bases. Unmatched junction bases numbered 8, after V lost 6 bases and J lost 5 bases. The CDR3 runs 14 residues. Germline V gene lookup returns CDR1 DFQATT and CDR2 SNEGSKA (reference sequence). The CDR3 nucleotides read TGCAGTGCCCAGCAGGGGGCGGGGACCGGGGAGCTGTTTTTT. Amino acid sequence: CSAQQGAGTGELFF.

The chain joins TRBV5-6 to TRBJ2-7, with D possibly matching TRBD1 (5 bases). Trimming pared 0 bases from V and 3 bases from J, leaving 10 bases between. From germline, CDR1 is SGHDT and CDR2 YYEEEE. This CDR3 region has 14 residues. CDR3 nucleotides: TGTGCCAGCAGCTTGGGTCAGGGAAGCTACGAGCAGTACTTC. Amino acids: CASSLGQGSYEQYF. The entire variable domain, with the rest obtained from reference TRBV5-6 and TRBJ2-7, is as follows: DAGVTQSPTHLIKTRGQQVTLRCSPKSGHDTVSWYQQALGQGPQFIFQYYEEEERQRGNFPDRFSGHQFPNYSSELNVNALLLGDSALYLCASSLGQGSYEQYFGPGTRLTVT.

This clonotype has at least ten counts. V gene TRBV7-2 combines with J gene TRBJ1-5, with D unclear. Germline loops: CDR1 SGHTA, CDR2 FQGNSA. Trimming cost V 1 base and J 5 bases, with 6 bases left between them. The CDR3 sequence is 13 residues long. CDR3 sequence: CASSLDRDQPQHF. CDR3 bases: TGTGCCAGCAGCTTAGATCGGGATCAGCCCCAGCATTTT.

In its sample, this clonotype was seen many times. V is TRBV2 and J is TRBJ2-7; D could derive from TRBD1 or TRBD2 (5 bases each). V dropped 6 bases and J dropped 11 bases, with 17 bases sitting between them. The CDR3 is 12 amino acids. Germline V gene data show CDR1 as SNHLY and CDR2 as FYNNEI. CDR3 sequence: CASRYGAHYEYF. In nucleotides, the CDR3 is TGTGCCAGCAGATACGGGGCCCACTATGAGTACTTC.

The CDR3 region is CASSQVAASTDTQYF. Written as DNA, the CDR3 is TGCGCCAGCAGCCAAGTAGCGGCTAGCACAGATACGCAGTATTTT. V and J are TRBV4-1 and TRBJ2-3; D perhaps matches TRBD2 (6 bases). The ends were cut back, 1 base at V and 0 bases at J, with 8 bases in the middle. CDR3 size: 15 residues. The germline gives CDR1 MGHRA, CDR2 YSYEKL.